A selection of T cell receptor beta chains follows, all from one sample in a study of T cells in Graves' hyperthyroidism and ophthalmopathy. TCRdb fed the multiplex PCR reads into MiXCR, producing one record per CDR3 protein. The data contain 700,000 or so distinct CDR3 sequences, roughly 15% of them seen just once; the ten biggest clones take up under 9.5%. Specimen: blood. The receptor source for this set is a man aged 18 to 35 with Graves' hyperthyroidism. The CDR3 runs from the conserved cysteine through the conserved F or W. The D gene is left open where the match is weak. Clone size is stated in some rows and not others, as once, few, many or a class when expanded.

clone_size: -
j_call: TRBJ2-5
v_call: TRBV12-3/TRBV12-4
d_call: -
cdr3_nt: TGTGCCAGCAGTTTAGATCGGGTCGGTTTTCAGTACTTC
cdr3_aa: CASSLDRVGFQYF

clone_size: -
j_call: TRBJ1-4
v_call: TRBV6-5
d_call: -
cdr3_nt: TGTGCCAGCAGTTACTCGGGGGGGCTGGCGCAAAAACTGTTTTTT
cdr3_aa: CASSYSGGLAQKLFF

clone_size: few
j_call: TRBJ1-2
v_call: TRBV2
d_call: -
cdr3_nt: TGTGCCAGCAGTGAAGAGCCGGCTTCCGACTATGGCTACACCTTC
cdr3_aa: CASSEEPASDYGYTF

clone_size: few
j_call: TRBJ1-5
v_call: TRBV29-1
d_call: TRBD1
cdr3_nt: TGCAGCGTTGTAGGGACAGGGGTCAATCAGCCCCAGCATTTT
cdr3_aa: CSVVGTGVNQPQHF

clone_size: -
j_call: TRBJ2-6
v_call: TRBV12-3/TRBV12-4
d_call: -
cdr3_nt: TGTGCCAGCAGTCTAGGGGAGTCTGGGGCCAACGTCCTGACTTTC
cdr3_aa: CASSLGESGANVLTF

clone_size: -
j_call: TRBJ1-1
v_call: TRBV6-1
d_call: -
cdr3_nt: TGTGCCAGCAGTGACCAGGGTGAAGCTTTCTTT
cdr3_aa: CASSDQGEAFF

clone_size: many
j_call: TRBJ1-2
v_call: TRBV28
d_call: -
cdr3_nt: TGTGCCAGCAGCTTCATCCGGTCTGGCTATGGCTACACCTTC
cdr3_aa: CASSFIRSGYGYTF

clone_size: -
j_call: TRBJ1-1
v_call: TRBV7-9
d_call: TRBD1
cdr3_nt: TGTGCCAGCAGCCCCAGGGCGGGACAGACGAACACTGAAGCTTTCTTT
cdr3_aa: CASSPRAGQTNTEAFF

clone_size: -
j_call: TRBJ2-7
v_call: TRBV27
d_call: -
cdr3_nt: TGTGCCAGCAGTTTATCATGGGCCTACGAGCAGTACTTC
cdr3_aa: CASSLSWAYEQYF

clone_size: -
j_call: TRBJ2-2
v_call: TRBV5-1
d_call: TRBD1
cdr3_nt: TGCGCCAGCATCCGAGGCGGGGGACAGGGAGCGAACACCGGGGAGCTGTTTTTT
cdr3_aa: CASIRGGGQGANTGELFF